The 9 T cell receptor beta chains reported below all come from one sample, sequenced in a study of T cell responses to AZD1222 COVID-19 vaccine. Libraries were prepared by immunoSEQ multiplex PCR; TCRdb keeps only in-frame clonotypes and omits some of them. The sample shows some 99,000 clones, over 75% of them seen only once. Material: peripheral blood, obtained on day 0 of AZD1222 vaccination. The receptors were gathered from an adult in good health.

On this clone itself: The sample carries other DNA sequences with the same CDR3. CDR3 loop: CASSLSSTNEKLFF. The CDR3 DNA is TGCGCCAGCAGCTTGTCAAGTACTAATGAAAAACTGTTTTTT. The chain carries TRBV5-1 and TRBJ1-4; no definite D call. Germline V gives CDR1 SGHRS, CDR2 YFSETQ. CDR3 length equals 14 residues. V lost 1 base and J 2 bases, leaving 6 bases between the germline ends.

This clone was picked up one time. V usage is TRBV12-5 and J usage is TRBJ2-7; 7 nucleotides line up with TRBD2. This CDR3 contains 14 residues. The V gene's germline CDR1 is LGHNT and CDR2 FRNRAP. V shed 5 bases and J 8 bases; nucleotides not matched to a gene: 12. The DNA for the CDR3 is TGTGCTAGTGGTCCCAATCGGGGGAGGGAGAAGCAGTACGTC. This codes for CASGPNRGREKQYV.

V is TRBV4-3 and J is TRBJ2-7; 7 bases line up with TRBD2. CDR1 and CDR2 from the germline V gene are LGHNA and YSLEER. The length of the CDR3 is 15 residues. With 1 base clipped from V and 0 bases from J, the junction kept 3 bases outside the gene matches. CDR3 in DNA: TGCGCCAGCAGCCAAGGGGGGAGGGGCTCCTACGAGCAGTACTTC. It specifies CASSQGGRGSYEQYF.

The rearrangement uses TRBV10-3 and TRBJ2-1; TRBD2 agrees at 13 bases. The CDR3 is 15 amino acids. J lost 7 bases, V lost 5 bases, and 5 bases had no gene match. Germline CDR1 ENHRY, CDR2 SYGVKD. The CDR3 DNA sequence: TGTGCCATCAGTCAACTAGCGGGGGGGCCGAATGAGCAGTTCTTC. Translation: CAISQLAGGPNEQFF.

The sample holds a few counts of this clone. The chain uses TRBV4-2 and TRBJ2-3; possibly TRBD2 for D (5 bases). Germline V gene sequence: CDR1 LGHNA, CDR2 YNFKEQ. The CDR3 sequence is 14 residues long. Trimming left V 4 bases short and J 1 base short, with 9 bases between. DNA of the CDR3: TGTGCCAGCAGCCCACGGGGTGGCACAGATACGCAGTATTTT. Amino acid sequence: CASSPRGGTDTQYF.

The V and J genes are TRBV3-1 (or the pseudogene TRBV3-2) and TRBJ2-7; D not certain. The germline gives CDR1 LGHDT, CDR2 YNNKEL (reference sequence). V lost 4 bases and J 2 bases, leaving 9 bases between the germline ends. The CDR3 is made up of 13 amino acids. The DNA of the CDR3 is TGTGCCAGCAGCCTATCAGGAGCCTACGAGCAGTACTTC. This gives the protein CASSLSGAYEQYF.

This clone was recorded a few times. This chain links TRBV2 with TRBJ1-1, with D possibly being TRBD1 (5 bases). CDR1 SNHLY and CDR2 FYNNEI come from the germline V gene. Trimming shortened V by 6 bases and J by 1 base, and 12 bases separated the two germline ends. This CDR3 contains 14 residues. The CDR3 DNA follows: TGTGCCAGCAGAAGTCCGGGGGAGAACACTGAAGCTTTCTTT. It specifies CASRSPGENTEAFF.

The chain employs TRBV11-2 and TRBJ1-2, with D unresolved. The germline V gene has CDR1 SGHAT and CDR2 FQNNGV. Trimming stripped 1 base from V and 0 bases from J, with 9 bases between. This CDR3 has 15 amino acids. The CDR3 sequence: CASSLGVVANYGYTF. The CDR3 coding sequence is TGTGCCAGCAGCTTAGGAGTAGTAGCTAACTATGGCTACACCTTC.

The chain joins TRBV6-1 to TRBJ1-3; D is perhaps TRBD1 (5 bases). The CDR3 spans 14 residues. The germline V gene encodes CDR1 MNHNS and CDR2 SASEGT. Trimming removed 5 bases from V and 2 bases from J, with 10 bases in between. The CDR3 spells CASSRQGPGNTIYF. The DNA of the CDR3 is TGTGCCAGCAGTCGTCAGGGCCCTGGAAACACCATATATTTT.